Many counts were recorded for the clone carrying this TCR beta chain. This entry is derived from a study of chronic HIV infection and antiretroviral therapy. One entry per CDR3 protein, called by TCRdb with MiXCR from the 5' RACE reads. This table has fewer than 40,000 distinct CDR3 sequences, 7.5% to 9% appearing once. Germline CDR1 SGHTA, CDR2 FQGNSA. The CDR3 length is 11 residues. Trimming took off 6 bases at V and 10 bases at J, with 12 bases between the two ends. The sample comprised peripheral blood. The chain is built from TRBV7-2 and TRBJ1-1; D gene unclear. This sequence originates from an adult who had HIV and had not received antiretroviral therapy, or was an uninfected healthy control (not recorded which). CDR3 in amino acids: CASRHELGAFF. The DNA of the CDR3 is TGTGCCAGCAGACACGAGCTTGGAGCTTTCTTT.